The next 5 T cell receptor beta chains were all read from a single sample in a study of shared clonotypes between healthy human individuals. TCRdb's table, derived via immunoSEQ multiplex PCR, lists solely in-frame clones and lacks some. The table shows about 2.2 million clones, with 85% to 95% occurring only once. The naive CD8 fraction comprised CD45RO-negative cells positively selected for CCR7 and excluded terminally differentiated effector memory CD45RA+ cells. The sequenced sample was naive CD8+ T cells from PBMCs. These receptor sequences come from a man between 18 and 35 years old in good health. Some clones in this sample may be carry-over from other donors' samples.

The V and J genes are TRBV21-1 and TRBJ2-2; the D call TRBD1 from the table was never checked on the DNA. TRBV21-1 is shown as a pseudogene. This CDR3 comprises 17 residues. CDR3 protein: CASPGQGLRKDTGELFF. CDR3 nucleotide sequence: TGTGCCAGTCCGGGACAGGGATTAAGGAAGGACACCGGGGAGCTGTTTTTT.

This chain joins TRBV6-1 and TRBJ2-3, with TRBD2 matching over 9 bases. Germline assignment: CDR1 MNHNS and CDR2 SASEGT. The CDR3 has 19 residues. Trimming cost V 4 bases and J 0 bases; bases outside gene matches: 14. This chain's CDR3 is CASSVLGAWAGGSTDTQYF. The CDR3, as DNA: TGTGCCAGCAGTGTCTTGGGCGCGTGGGCGGGAGGGAGCACAGATACGCAGTATTTT.

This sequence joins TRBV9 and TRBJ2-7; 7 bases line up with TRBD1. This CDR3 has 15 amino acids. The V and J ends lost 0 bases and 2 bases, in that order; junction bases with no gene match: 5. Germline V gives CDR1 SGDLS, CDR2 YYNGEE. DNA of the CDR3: TGTGCCAGCAGCGTAGGGACAGGCGACACCTACGAGCAGTACTTC. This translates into CASSVGTGDTYEQYF.

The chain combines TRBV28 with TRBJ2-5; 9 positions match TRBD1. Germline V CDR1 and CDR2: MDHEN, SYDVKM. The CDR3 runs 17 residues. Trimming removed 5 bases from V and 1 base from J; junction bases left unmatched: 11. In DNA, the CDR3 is TGTGCCAGCAGTCCAGAGGGGACAGGGTGGTCCCAAGAGACCCAGTACTTC. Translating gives CASSPEGTGWSQETQYF. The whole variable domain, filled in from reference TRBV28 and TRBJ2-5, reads DVKVTQSSRYLVKRTGEKVFLECVQDMDHENMFWYRQDPGLGLRLIYFSYDVKMKEKGDIPEGYSVSREKKERFSLILESASTNQTSMYLCASSPEGTGWSQETQYFGPGTRLLVL.

CDR3 DNA: TGTGCCAGCAGCTACCGGGACAGGGGCTGGGGGGCCAAAAACATTCAGTACTTC. Amino acids: CASSYRDRGWGAKNIQYF. The chain employs TRBV28 and TRBJ2-4; 10 nucleotides align to TRBD1. This CDR3 spans 18 amino acids. Germline lookup yields CDR1 MDHEN and CDR2 SYDVKM. The trim removed 6 bases at V and 1 base at J, leaving 12 bases unmatched.